What follows are 15 T cell receptor beta chains derived from one specimen sequenced in a study of shared clonotypes between healthy human individuals. TCRdb keeps only in-frame clones here, not all; method: immunoSEQ multiplex PCR. This table has about 490,000 clones, 75% to 85% appearing once. Sequencing used PBMCs. These TCRs come from a woman between 35 and 50 years old in good health. Some clones in this sample may be carry-over from other donors' samples.

This clone was seen at least ten times. The chain has TRBV7-2 and TRBJ2-7; 7 positions agree with TRBD1. Germline values: CDR1 SGHTA, CDR2 FQGNSA. The V and J ends lost 5 bases and 2 bases, in that order; junction bases with no gene match: 9. The CDR3 loop spans 15 amino acids. The CDR3 region is CASSPQADRAYEQYF. Here the CDR3 DNA reads TGTGCCAGCAGCCCGCAAGCCGACAGGGCCTACGAGCAGTACTTC.

This clone was seen only a few times. The V and J genes are TRBV5-1 and TRBJ1-4, with 7 positions matching TRBD1. The germline CDR1 and CDR2 sequences are SGHRS and YFSETQ. The V and J ends lost 3 bases and 7 bases, in that order; junction bases with no gene match: 9. This CDR3 contains 15 residues. The CDR3 DNA is TGCGCCAGCAGCTCATTAGGGGGCTTCGGTGAAAAACTGTTTTTT. Residues: CASSSLGGFGEKLFF.

A word on this clone: This specimen includes other DNA sequences encoding the same CDR3. The gene calls are TRBV7-3 and TRBJ1-1; no firm D call. From germline, CDR1 is SGHTA and CDR2 FQGTGA. CDR3 size: 13 residues. V lost 2 bases, J lost 3 bases, and 7 bases lay in between. This CDR3 is CASSLSGDTEAFF. The CDR3 DNA follows: TGTGCCAGCAGCTTATCGGGTGACACTGAAGCTTTCTTT.

A remark on this clone: In the same sample, other DNA sequences code for this CDR3. The chain combines TRBV28 with TRBJ2-6, with D possibly TRBD2 on 5 matching bases. The ends were cut back, 1 base at V and 2 bases at J, with 9 bases in the middle. Germline CDR1 MDHEN, CDR2 SYDVKM. The CDR3 consists of 16 residues. In DNA, the CDR3 is TGTGCCAGCAGTTTATTCCCGAGGGCTGGGGCCAACGTCCTGACTTTC. It codes for CASSLFPRAGANVLTF.

The V gene is TRBV18, the J gene TRBJ1-4; D not resolved. The germline V and J ends were trimmed by 0 bases and 8 bases, with 13 bases remaining between them. This CDR3 comprises 15 residues. Looked up from germline, CDR1 is KGHSH and CDR2 is LQKENI. CDR3 region: CASSPPGQRSEKLFF. DNA for the CDR3: TGTGCCAGCTCACCACCAGGGCAGCGAAGCGAAAAACTGTTTTTT.

This clone was detected once. The rearrangement uses TRBV19 and TRBJ2-1; tentative D call: TRBD2 (5 bases). Trimming removed 6 bases at V and 9 bases at J, with 12 bases between. Germline CDR1 and CDR2: LNHDA and SQIVND (reference sequence). CDR3 length equals 12 residues. The CDR3 DNA follows: TGTGCCAGTAGCAAGTCAGAGGGTGAGCAGTTCTTC. Its protein is CASSKSEGEQFF.

The chain recombines TRBV7-2 with TRBJ2-4; 9 bases fit TRBD1. This CDR3 has 14 residues. Germline V gene data show CDR1 as SGHTA and CDR2 as FQGNSA. Trimming cost V 2 bases and J 11 bases; bases outside gene matches: 7. CDR3 sequence reads: CASSLSTGGRVQYF. In DNA, the CDR3 is TGTGCCAGCAGCTTATCGACAGGGGGGCGCGTTCAGTACTTC.

Details on this clone: This may be a read error: a much more frequent sequence differs by one nucleotide. J is TRBJ2-5 and V is TRBV7-3; D ambiguous. CDR3 length: 13 residues. Germline-derived CDR1 and CDR2 are SGHTA and FQGTGA. CDR3 residues: CAGSLVLEETQYF. The CDR3 nucleotides are TGTGCCGGCAGCTTAGTTCTGGAAGAGACCCAGTACTTC.

The chain carries TRBV27 and TRBJ2-1, with D unresolved. CDR1 MNHEY and CDR2 SMNVEV come from the germline V gene (reference sequence). With 8 bases removed from V and 1 base from J, the gap between germline ends came to 24 bases. CDR3 length: 18 amino acids. This chain's CDR3 is CASYALNPVAPSYNEQFF. CDR3 coding DNA: TGTGCCAGCTATGCTTTGAACCCCGTCGCGCCTTCCTACAATGAGCAGTTCTTC.

The rearrangement joins TRBV11-2 to TRBJ1-5, with unresolved D. V dropped 5 bases and J dropped 5 bases, with 10 bases sitting between them. Germline lookup yields CDR1 SGHAT and CDR2 FQNNGV. The length of the CDR3 is 13 residues. The chain's CDR3 is CASSRNQDQPQHF. Here the CDR3 DNA reads TGTGCCAGCAGCCGAAATCAGGATCAGCCCCAGCATTTT.

This chain joins TRBV7-3 and TRBJ2-1; 7 positions match TRBD2. CDR3 size: 16 residues. After removal of 2 bases from V and 6 bases from J, the junction contained 10 bases not matched to a gene. Per the germline V gene, CDR1 is SGHTA and CDR2 is FQGTGA. CDR3 amino acids: CASSLVSGLGRNEQFF. Written as DNA, the CDR3 is TGTGCCAGCAGCTTAGTCTCAGGACTAGGGCGCAATGAGCAGTTCTTC.

J is TRBJ2-7 and V is TRBV28, with unresolved D. V was trimmed by 8 bases and J by 3 bases, leaving 14 bases between them. This CDR3 region has 13 residues. CDR1 and CDR2 from the germline V gene are MDHEN and SYDVKM. CDR3 sequence reads: CASAFRAYYEQYF. Here the CDR3 DNA reads TGTGCCAGCGCCTTCCGGGCTTACTACGAGCAGTACTTC.

In this sample, this clone turned up a few times. The chain combines TRBV7-2 with TRBJ1-1, with D possibly matching TRBD1 (5 bases). Per the germline V gene, CDR1 is SGHTA and CDR2 is FQGNSA. The V and J ends lost 5 bases and 0 bases respectively, with 13 bases between them. The length of the CDR3 is 15 residues. Here the CDR3 reads CASSPGLSMNTEAFF. CDR3 in DNA: TGTGCCAGCAGCCCGGGACTGAGTATGAACACTGAAGCTTTCTTT.

This clone was picked up a small number of times. V usage is TRBV27 and J usage is TRBJ2-4; 9 bases line up with TRBD1. Trimming cost V 4 bases and J 0 bases; bases outside gene matches: 22. CDR1 is MNHEY and CDR2 is SMNVEV in the germline V gene (reference sequence). CDR3 length: 22 amino acids. The CDR3 is CASSWGIPGTGLFTVAKNIQYF. The CDR3 DNA follows: TGTGCCAGCAGTTGGGGTATTCCCGGGACAGGGTTATTCACGGTAGCCAAAAACATTCAGTACTTC.

The chain carries TRBV11-1 and TRBJ2-7; the D is unclear. Trimming took 5 bases from V and 6 from J, leaving 11 bases between them. The germline V gene encodes CDR1 SGHAT and CDR2 FQDESV (reference sequence). CDR3 size: 12 residues. CDR3 in DNA: TGTGCCAGCAGCATACCTAGTGGCGAGCAGTACTTC. This codes for CASSIPSGEQYF.